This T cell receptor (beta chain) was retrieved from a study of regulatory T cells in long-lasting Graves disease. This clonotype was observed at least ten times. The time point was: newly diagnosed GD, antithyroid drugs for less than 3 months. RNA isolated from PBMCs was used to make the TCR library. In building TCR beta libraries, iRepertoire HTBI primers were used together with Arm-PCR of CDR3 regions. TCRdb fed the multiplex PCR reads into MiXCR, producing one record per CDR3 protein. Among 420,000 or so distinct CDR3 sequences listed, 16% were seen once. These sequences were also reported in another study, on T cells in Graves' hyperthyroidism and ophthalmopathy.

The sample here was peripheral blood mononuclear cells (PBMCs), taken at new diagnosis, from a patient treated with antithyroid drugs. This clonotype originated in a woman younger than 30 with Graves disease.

The CDR3 protein is CASAGAANEQFF. CDR3 nucleotide sequence: TGTGCCAGCGCCGGGGCGGCCAATGAGCAGTTCTTC. The genes are TRBV28 and TRBJ2-1; D is perhaps TRBD1 or TRBD2 (5 bases each). V lost 8 bases and J 6 bases, leaving 11 bases between the germline ends. The germline gives CDR1 MDHEN, CDR2 SYDVKM. The CDR3 loop spans 12 amino acids.